This passage covers 30 T cell receptor beta chains from one sample sequenced in a study of control samples from healthy donors and cancer patients. The assay was immunoSEQ multiplex PCR, and TCRdb's table has in-frame clones only and misses some. Altogether some 89,000 clones are present, roughly nine tenths being singletons, with the ten largest covering 21%. What was sequenced was blood. Receptors originate from a man aged 25 to 40 in good health.

Only one count was recorded for this clone. V is TRBV11-2 and J is TRBJ1-1; D unresolved. V shed 2 bases and J shed 1 base, with 8 bases lying between them. The CDR3 length is 14 residues. Germline CDR1 is SGHAT and CDR2 is FQNNGV. In nucleotides, the CDR3 is TGTGCCAGCAGCTTAAGGCAGAAGAACACTGAAGCTTTCTTT. Translated: CASSLRQKNTEAFF.

The rearrangement links TRBV6-6 to TRBJ2-5; D possibly corresponds to TRBD1 (5 bases). Germline CDR1 reads MNHNY; CDR2 reads SVGAGI (reference sequence). The CDR3 loop spans 13 amino acids. Trimming pared 4 bases from V and 5 bases from J, leaving 11 bases between. The CDR3 is CASSSGRVETQYF. CDR3 sequence (DNA): TGTGCCAGCAGTTCCGGCAGGGTGGAGACCCAGTACTTC.

This clone showed up just once. V gene TRBV12-3 or TRBV12-4 combines with J gene TRBJ2-5; D is ambiguous. This CDR3 has 13 residues. Trimming shortened V by 1 base and J by 2 bases, and 5 bases separated the two germline ends. CDR3 sequence: CASSLGGQETQYF. The CDR3 bases are TGTGCCAGCAGTTTAGGAGGACAAGAGACCCAGTACTTC.

The chain carries TRBV10-3 and TRBJ2-3; maybe TRBD1 (5 bases). V was cut by 4 bases and J by 4 bases, with 21 bases left in between. This CDR3 region has 17 residues. Germline CDR1 and CDR2: ENHRY and SYGVKD. As DNA, the CDR3 is TGTGCCATCAGTGTGGTTGAGTGGGGCAGGGAAGCAGATACGCAGTATTTT. It specifies CAISVVEWGREADTQYF.

The CDR3: CASSQDPSGELFF. The CDR3 DNA reads TGTGCCAGCAGCCAAGATCCGAGCGGGGAGCTGTTTTTT. V usage is TRBV3-1 (or the pseudogene TRBV3-2) and J usage is TRBJ2-2; D is undetermined. The CDR3 consists of 13 residues. Trimming stripped 0 bases from V and 7 bases from J, with 6 bases between. Germline V gives CDR1 LGHDT, CDR2 YNNKEL (reference sequence).

The V gene is TRBV30, the J gene TRBJ2-5; maybe TRBD2 (6 bases). Germline CDR1 reads GTSNPN; CDR2 reads SVGIG (reference sequence). The CDR3 contains 15 residues. V lost 0 bases and J lost 5, with 16 bases in between. CDR3 bases: TGTGCCTGGAGTGTAGGCGGGACTGGGGCCGAGACCCAGTACTTC. This translates into CAWSVGGTGAETQYF.

The chain uses TRBV20-1 and TRBJ1-6, with TRBD1 as a possible D gene (5 bases). V was cut by 3 bases and J by 8 bases, with 14 bases left in between. The CDR3 is made up of 14 amino acids. Germline CDR1 DFQATT, CDR2 SNEGSKA (reference sequence). CDR3 coding DNA: TGCAGTGCTAGTAAAGGGGCAGAGGATTCACCCCTCCACTTT. Translated, it gives CSASKGAEDSPLHF.

The chain uses TRBV10-3 and TRBJ2-5; 10 bases are a match to TRBD2. CDR1 ENHRY and CDR2 SYGVKD come from the germline V gene. The CDR3 totals 13 residues. With 6 bases clipped from V and 3 bases from J, the junction kept 1 base outside the gene matches. This CDR3 is CAISTSGEETQYF. The CDR3 DNA is TGTGCCATCAGCACTAGCGGGGAAGAGACCCAGTACTTC.

This clone has a handful of counts. The chain uses TRBV2 and TRBJ2-1, with 7 bases lining up with TRBD1. Germline V gives CDR1 SNHLY, CDR2 FYNNEI. This CDR3 has 15 residues. Trimming cost V 5 bases and J 7 bases; bases outside gene matches: 11. This CDR3 reads CASSPTGSLTNEQFF. The CDR3 nucleotides are TGTGCCAGCAGTCCGACAGGGTCCTTGACGAATGAGCAGTTCTTC.

V is TRBV19 and J is TRBJ2-5; the match to TRBD1 covers 8 bases. The germline gives CDR1 LNHDA, CDR2 SQIVND (reference sequence). V shed 3 bases and J 4 bases; nucleotides not matched to a gene: 1. The length of the CDR3 is 13 residues. This CDR3 is CASSIRGRETQYF. CDR3 sequence (DNA): TGTGCCAGTAGTATCAGGGGGCGAGAGACCCAGTACTTC.

This clone was counted a single time. This chain links TRBV30 with TRBJ1-1; D possibly corresponds to TRBD1 (6 bases). V was shortened by 4 bases and J by 0 bases, with 9 bases between the two germline ends. The germline CDR1 and CDR2 sequences are GTSNPN and SVGIG (reference sequence). This CDR3 region has 13 residues. In DNA form, the CDR3 reads TGTGCCTGGAAGCCAGGGGTGAACACTGAAGCTTTCTTT. Encoded protein: CAWKPGVNTEAFF.

The chain carries TRBV4-1 and TRBJ2-7; no clear D. Germline loops: CDR1 MGHRA, CDR2 YSYEKL. This CDR3 region has 14 residues. Trimming removed 0 bases at V and 5 bases at J, with 11 bases between. The CDR3 bases are TGCGCCAGCAGCCAAGAAAGGTTGTGGAACGAGCAGTACTTC. This codes for CASSQERLWNEQYF.

The chain has TRBV6-5 and TRBJ2-7; D possibly uses TRBD1 or TRBD2 (5 bases each). CDR1 is MNHEY and CDR2 is SVGAGI in the germline V gene. The CDR3 contains 15 residues. V lost 2 bases and J lost 3, with 14 bases in between. CDR3 in DNA: TGTGCCAGCAGTTACCGGGGCAGGGTCCTCTACGAGCAGTACTTC. It translates to CASSYRGRVLYEQYF.

The chain employs TRBV27 and TRBJ1-1, with a possible D match to TRBD1 (5 bases). The CDR3 sequence is 11 residues long. V dropped 9 bases and J dropped 6 bases, with 11 bases sitting between them. The germline V gene encodes CDR1 MNHEY and CDR2 SMNVEV (reference sequence). The CDR3, as DNA: TGTGCCAGTACAGGTTTCGCTGAAGCTTTCTTT. Protein: CASTGFAEAFF.

Sample share makes this clone large (0.1 to 1%). V usage is TRBV6-1 and J usage is TRBJ2-7; 7 bases map to TRBD1. J was trimmed by 3 bases and V by 3 bases; bases with no gene match: 2. This CDR3 has 13 amino acids. From germline, CDR1 is MNHNS and CDR2 SASEGT. The CDR3 spells CASSEGQYYEQYV. The CDR3 region has the DNA TGTGCCAGCAGTGAGGGACAGTACTACGAGCAGTACGTC.

The chain has TRBV7-8 and TRBJ2-3; D uncertain. V lost 5 bases to trimming and J lost 1 base, with 7 bases between them. This CDR3 has 13 amino acids. CDR1 and CDR2 (germline): SGHVS, FQNEAQ. The CDR3 loop reads CASSPRRTDTQYF. The CDR3 nucleotides read TGTGCCAGCAGCCCCCGACGCACAGATACGCAGTATTTT.

The chain links TRBV19 to TRBJ1-1; D gene uncertain. The germline V gene encodes CDR1 LNHDA and CDR2 SQIVND (reference sequence). Trimming pared 0 bases from V and 2 bases from J, leaving 10 bases between. There are 15 residues in the CDR3. The CDR3 spells CASSIDFQSNTEAFF. CDR3 DNA: TGTGCCAGTAGTATAGATTTTCAGAGCAACACTGAAGCTTTCTTT.

The chain employs TRBV7-3 and TRBJ2-5; D call uncertain. V was pared by 5 bases and J by 5 bases, with 18 bases between. The CDR3 sequence is 15 residues long. CDR1 is SGHTA and CDR2 is FQGTGA in the germline V gene. The DNA for the CDR3 is TGTGCCAGCAGCCCAGGAACGGGCATCTCGGAGACCCAGTACTTC. It yields the protein CASSPGTGISETQYF.

A single count supports this clone. V gene TRBV4-1 combines with J gene TRBJ2-1, with TRBD2 identical over 13 bases. Trimming removed 0 bases from V and 10 bases from J; junction bases left unmatched: 15. Germline V CDR1 and CDR2: MGHRA, YSYEKL. CDR3 length equals 19 residues. CDR3 protein: CASSQDLPPLAGGPWEQFF. For the CDR3, the DNA is TGCGCCAGCAGCCAAGATCTCCCCCCACTAGCGGGGGGGCCATGGGAGCAGTTCTTC.

This rearrangement joins TRBV27 to TRBJ2-1, with 12 bases aligning to TRBD1. V trimming: 6 bases; J trimming: 8 bases; junction bases outside the gene matches: 8. This CDR3 has 15 amino acids. Looked up from germline, CDR1 is MNHEY and CDR2 is SMNVEV (reference sequence). CDR3 residues: CASRSPGTGGDEQFF. The DNA for the CDR3 is TGTGCCAGCAGATCCCCAGGGACAGGGGGCGATGAGCAGTTCTTC.

The DNA for the CDR3 is TGTGCCACCAGTGGGGCAGTGAACACTGAAGCTTTCTTT. It translates to CATSGAVNTEAFF. The chain carries TRBV24-1 and TRBJ1-1; D is undetermined. CDR1 and CDR2 (germline): KGHDR, SFDVKD. V gave up 5 bases and J gave up 0 bases, with 6 bases separating them. This CDR3 is built from 13 residues.

This rearrangement joins TRBV30 to TRBJ1-2, with D uncertain. Germline assignment: CDR1 GTSNPN and CDR2 SVGIG (reference sequence). The CDR3 runs 16 residues. Trimming shortened V by 5 bases and J by 3 bases, and 22 bases separated the two germline ends. CDR3 amino acids: CAWADGTHLHYYGYTF. The CDR3 bases are TGTGCCTGGGCCGACGGCACCCACCTTCACTACTATGGCTACACCTTC.

The J gene is TRBJ2-3, the V gene TRBV4-1; D might be TRBD2 (6 bases). The CDR3 length is 16 residues. Germline CDR1 MGHRA, CDR2 YSYEKL. The V gene lost 1 base and the J gene lost 2 bases, with 13 bases spanning the gap. For the CDR3, the DNA is TGCGCCAGCAGCCAAGCCCCCGGGACTCTCACAGATACGCAGTATTTT. Its translation: CASSQAPGTLTDTQYF.

The chain couples TRBV6-5 to TRBJ2-4; D assignment may be TRBD1 or TRBD2 (7 bases each). The CDR3 has 15 residues. V lost 2 bases and J lost 3, with 11 bases in between. Germline loops: CDR1 MNHEY, CDR2 SVGAGI. CDR3 coding DNA: TGTGCCAGCAGTTACGCAGGGGGGGGCAAAAACATTCAGTACTTC. Its translation is CASSYAGGGKNIQYF.

V is TRBV2 and J is TRBJ1-5; the D gene is possibly TRBD1 (5 bases). This CDR3 contains 14 residues. Germline-derived CDR1 and CDR2 are SNHLY and FYNNEI. Trimming shortened V by 3 bases and J by 7 bases, and 13 bases separated the two germline ends. The CDR3 here is CASSDWGSSQPQHF. As DNA, the CDR3 is TGTGCCAGCAGTGATTGGGGCAGTTCACAGCCCCAGCATTTT.

This clone was counted only a few times. Other DNA sequences in the sample encode the same CDR3. V gene TRBV4-1 combines with J gene TRBJ1-6; no clear D. V lost 1 base, J lost 3 bases, and 4 bases lay in between. CDR1 MGHRA and CDR2 YSYEKL come from the germline V gene. The CDR3 runs 14 residues. The CDR3 sequence: CASSQVGYNSPLHF. CDR3 bases: TGCGCCAGCAGCCAAGTTGGCTATAATTCACCCCTCCACTTT.

V and J are TRBV6-2 or TRBV6-3 and TRBJ2-1, with D perhaps TRBD2 (7 bases). V gave up 5 bases and J gave up 6 bases, with 17 bases separating them. The CDR3 sequence is 15 residues long. The germline V gene encodes CDR1 MNHEY and CDR2 SVGEGT. The CDR3 coding sequence is TGTGCCAGCAGTCCCTTTGGGGGGGCCTCCAATGAGCAGTTCTTC. Its translation is CASSPFGGASNEQFF.

The chain has TRBV18 and TRBJ1-2; 10 nucleotides align to TRBD1. Germline V gene data show CDR1 as KGHSH and CDR2 as LQKENI. The CDR3 extends over 15 amino acids. J gave up 8 bases and V 3 bases, and 9 bases lay outside the gene matches. DNA for the CDR3: TGTGCCAGCTCACCTTCCGGGACAGGGGTCTCCGGCTACACCTTC. Translating gives CASSPSGTGVSGYTF.

CDR3 nucleotides: TGTGCCAGCAGCTTGGAATACCAAGAGACCCAGTACTTC. Amino acid sequence: CASSLEYQETQYF. The chain links TRBV5-4 to TRBJ2-5; D unclear. This CDR3 is built from 13 residues. Germline values: CDR1 SGHNT, CDR2 YYREEE (reference sequence). V was cut by 0 bases and J by 0 bases, with 3 bases left in between.

The chain joins TRBV5-6 to TRBJ2-7; D is perhaps TRBD1 or TRBD2 (5 bases each). This CDR3 is 15 amino acids long. The V and J ends lost 1 base and 3 bases respectively, with 14 bases between them. CDR1 SGHDT and CDR2 YYEEEE come from the germline V gene. The CDR3 nucleotides are TGTGCCAGCAGCTTGAATAGAGGGACCTTCTACGAGCAGTACGTC. As protein: CASSLNRGTFYEQYV.